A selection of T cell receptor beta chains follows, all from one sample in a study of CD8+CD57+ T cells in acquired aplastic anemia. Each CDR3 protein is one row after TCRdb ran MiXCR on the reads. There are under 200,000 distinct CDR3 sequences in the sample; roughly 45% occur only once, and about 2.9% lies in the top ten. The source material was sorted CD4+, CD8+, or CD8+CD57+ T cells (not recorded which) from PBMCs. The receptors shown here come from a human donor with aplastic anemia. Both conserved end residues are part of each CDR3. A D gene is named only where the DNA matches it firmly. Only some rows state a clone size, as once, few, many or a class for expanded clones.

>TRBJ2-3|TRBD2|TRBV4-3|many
TGCGCCAGCAGCTCCGGGACTAGCGGGGAAGATACGCAGTATTTT
CASSSGTSGEDTQYF
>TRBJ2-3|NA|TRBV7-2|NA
TGTGCCAGCAGCTTAGCGCATGGGGAACGGCATACGCAGTATTTT
CASSLAHGERHTQYF
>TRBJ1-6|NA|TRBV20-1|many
TGCAGTGCCCGGACATCCTATAATTCACCCCTCCACTTT
CSARTSYNSPLHF
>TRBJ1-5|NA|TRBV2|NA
TGTGCCAGCTCACAAAGCCCCCTAGCGGGTCAGCCCCAGCATTTT
CASSQSPLAGQPQHF
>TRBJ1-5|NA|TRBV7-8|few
TGTGCCAGCAGCCGAACCTACAATCAGCCCCAGCATTTT
CASSRTYNQPQHF
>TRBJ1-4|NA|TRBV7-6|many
TGTGCCAGCAGCCCGATGGGTCCTAATGAAAAACTGTTTTTT
CASSPMGPNEKLFF
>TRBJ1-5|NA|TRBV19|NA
TGTGCCAGTAGTCCAACAGGTTATAGCAATCAGCCCCAGCATTTT
CASSPTGYSNQPQHF
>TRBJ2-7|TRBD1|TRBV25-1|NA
TGTGCCAGCAGTTACTCATTCAACAGGGGCGGAAACTACGAGCAGTACTTC
CASSYSFNRGGNYEQYF
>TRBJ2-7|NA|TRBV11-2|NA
TGTGCCAGCAGCCCAATGGACTTC
CASSPMDF
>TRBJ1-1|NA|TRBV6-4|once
TGTGCCAGCAGTGAGGTGGAGGGAACAGAAGCTTTCTTT
CASSEVEGTEAFF
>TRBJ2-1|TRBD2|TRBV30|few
TGTGCCTGGAGTTTAGGACTAGCGGGAGATGAGCAGTTCTTC
CAWSLGLAGDEQFF
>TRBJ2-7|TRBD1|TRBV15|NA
TGTGCCACCAGCAGCCCCTGGGACAGACCGAAGCAGTACTTC
CATSSPWDRPKQYF
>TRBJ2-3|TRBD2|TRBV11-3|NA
TGTGCCAGCAGCCTCCGGGGGGGACTAGCGGGTCGACCAGATACGCAGTATTTT
CASSLRGGLAGRPDTQYF
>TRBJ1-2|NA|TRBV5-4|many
TGTGCCAGCAGAAAGAGTTCCGAGTATGGCTACACCTTC
CASRKSSEYGYTF
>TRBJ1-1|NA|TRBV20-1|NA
TGCAGTGCTAGGGCCAGGGCAGGATGGACTGAAGCTTTCTTT
CSARARAGWTEAFF
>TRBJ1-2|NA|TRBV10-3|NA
TGTGCCATCAGCGAGTGGGGGGGCTGGTATGGCTACACCTTC
CAISEWGGWYGYTF
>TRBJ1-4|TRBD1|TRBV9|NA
TGTGCCAGCAGCGTAAACCAGGGGGCGAATGAAAAACTGTTTTTT
CASSVNQGANEKLFF
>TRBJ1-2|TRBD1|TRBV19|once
TGTGCCAGTAACTTAGGACAGGGTGGCTATGGCTACACCTTC
CASNLGQGGYGYTF
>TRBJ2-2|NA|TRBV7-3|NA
TGTGCCAGCAGTCCGTTCCCGGAAGAGCTGTTTTTT
CASSPFPEELFF
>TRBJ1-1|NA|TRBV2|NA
TGTGCCAGCAGTTACACCTCGAACACTGAAGCTTTCTTT
CASSYTSNTEAFF
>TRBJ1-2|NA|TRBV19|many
TGTGCCAGTAGATCCCGGGATGGCTACACCTTC
CASRSRDGYTF
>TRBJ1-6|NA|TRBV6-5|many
TGTGCCAGCAGTTACTTGCAGGGCGGGAATTCACCCCTCCACTTT
CASSYLQGGNSPLHF
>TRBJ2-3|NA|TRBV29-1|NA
TGCAGCGTTGTCATCCTGGATACGCAGTATTTT
CSVVILDTQYF
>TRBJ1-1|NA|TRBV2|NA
TGTGCCAGCACGTGGGGATTCACTGAAGCTTTCTTT
CASTWGFTEAFF
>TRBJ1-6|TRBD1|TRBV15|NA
TGTGCCACCAGCAGACATACGACAGGGATCAATTCACCCCTCCACTTT
CATSRHTTGINSPLHF
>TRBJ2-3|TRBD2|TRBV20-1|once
TGCAGTGCTAGAGGCGGGACTAGCGGGGGGATAGATACGCAGTATTTT
CSARGGTSGGIDTQYF
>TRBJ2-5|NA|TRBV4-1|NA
TGCGCCAGCAGCCAAGGTACGGGCCAAGAGACCCAGTACTTC
CASSQGTGQETQYF